The following is a T cell receptor beta chain sequence with its context. As defined, naive CD8 cells were CD45RO-negative and positively selected for CCR7, with terminally differentiated effector memory CD45RA+ cells excluded. The data were taken from a study of shared clonotypes between healthy human individuals. CDR1 SNHLY and CDR2 FYNNEI come from the germline V gene. V was trimmed by 5 bases and J by 3 bases, leaving 13 bases between them. This CDR3 is 14 amino acids long. Profiling relied on immunoSEQ multiplex PCR, and the TCRdb table lists in-frame clones only, not all of them. The sample records some 740,000 clones, around 93% being singletons.

The sample was naive CD8+ T cells sorted from blood. The chain has TRBV2 and TRBJ1-2; a weak D match, TRBD1 (6 bases). This sequence originates from a man aged 25-45 years in good health. The CDR3 bases are TGTGCCAGCAGTTACCCGGGACACTACTATGGCTACACCTTC. As protein: CASSYPGHYYGYTF.